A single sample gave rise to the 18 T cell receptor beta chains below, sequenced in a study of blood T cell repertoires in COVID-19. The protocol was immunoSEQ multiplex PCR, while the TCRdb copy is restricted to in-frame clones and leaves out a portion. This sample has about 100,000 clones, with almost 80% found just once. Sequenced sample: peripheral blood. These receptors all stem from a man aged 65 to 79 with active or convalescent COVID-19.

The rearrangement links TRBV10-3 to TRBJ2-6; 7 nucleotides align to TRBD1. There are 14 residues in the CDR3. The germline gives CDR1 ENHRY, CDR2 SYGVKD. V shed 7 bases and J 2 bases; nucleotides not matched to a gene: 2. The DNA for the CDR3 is TGTGCCATCACCGGGACAGCTGGGGCCAACGTCCTGACTTTC. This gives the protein CAITGTAGANVLTF.

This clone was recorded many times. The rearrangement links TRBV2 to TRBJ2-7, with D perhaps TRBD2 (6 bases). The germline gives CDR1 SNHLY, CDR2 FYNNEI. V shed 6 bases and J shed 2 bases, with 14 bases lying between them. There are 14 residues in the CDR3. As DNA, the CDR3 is TGTGCCAGCAGCCCCACGGAGGGCCCCTACGAGCAGTACTTC. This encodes CASSPTEGPYEQYF.

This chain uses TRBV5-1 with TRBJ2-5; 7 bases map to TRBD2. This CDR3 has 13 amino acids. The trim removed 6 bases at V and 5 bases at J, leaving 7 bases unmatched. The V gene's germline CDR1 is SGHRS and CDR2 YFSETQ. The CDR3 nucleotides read TGCGCCAGCACCCGGGGAGGGGAGGAGACCCAGTACTTC. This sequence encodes CASTRGGEETQYF. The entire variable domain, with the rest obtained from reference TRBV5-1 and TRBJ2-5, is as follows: KAGVTQTPRYLIKTRGQQVTLSCSPISGHRSVSWYQQTPGQGLQFLFEYFSETQRNKGNFPGRFSGRQFSNSRSEMNVSTLELGDSALYLCASTRGGEETQYFGPGTRLLVL.

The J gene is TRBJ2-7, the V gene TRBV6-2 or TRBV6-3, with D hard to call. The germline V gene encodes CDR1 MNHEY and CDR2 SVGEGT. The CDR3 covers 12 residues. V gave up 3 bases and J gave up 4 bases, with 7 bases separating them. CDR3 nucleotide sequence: TGTGCCAGCAGTTATTATCTTTACGAGCAGTACTTC. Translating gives CASSYYLYEQYF.

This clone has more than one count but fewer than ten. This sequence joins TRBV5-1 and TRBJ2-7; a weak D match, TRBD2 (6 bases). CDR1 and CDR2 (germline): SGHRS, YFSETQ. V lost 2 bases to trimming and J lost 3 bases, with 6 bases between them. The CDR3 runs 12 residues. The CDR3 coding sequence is TGCGCCAGCAGCTTCGGGGGCTACGAGCAGTACTTC. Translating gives CASSFGGYEQYF.

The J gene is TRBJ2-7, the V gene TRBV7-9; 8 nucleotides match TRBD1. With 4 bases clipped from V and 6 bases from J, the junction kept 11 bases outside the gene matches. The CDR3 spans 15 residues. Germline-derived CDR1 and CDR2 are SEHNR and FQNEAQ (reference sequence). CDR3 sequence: CASSSWTGFVGEQYF. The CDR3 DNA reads TGTGCCAGCAGCTCCTGGACAGGGTTTGTCGGCGAGCAGTACTTC.

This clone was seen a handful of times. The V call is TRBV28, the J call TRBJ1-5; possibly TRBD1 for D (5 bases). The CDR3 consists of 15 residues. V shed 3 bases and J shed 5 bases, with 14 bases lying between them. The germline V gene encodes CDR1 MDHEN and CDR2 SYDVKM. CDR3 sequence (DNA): TGTGCCAGCAGTTTTAGAAGGCAGGGCCATCAGCCCCAGCATTTT. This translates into CASSFRRQGHQPQHF.

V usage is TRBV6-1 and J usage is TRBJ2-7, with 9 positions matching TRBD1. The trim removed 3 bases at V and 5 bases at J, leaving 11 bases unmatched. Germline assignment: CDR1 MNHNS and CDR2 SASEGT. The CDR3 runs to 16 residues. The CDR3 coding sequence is TGTGCCAGCAGTGATTGGGTCTCACAGGGGGCAGACGAGCAGTACTTC. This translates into CASSDWVSQGADEQYF.

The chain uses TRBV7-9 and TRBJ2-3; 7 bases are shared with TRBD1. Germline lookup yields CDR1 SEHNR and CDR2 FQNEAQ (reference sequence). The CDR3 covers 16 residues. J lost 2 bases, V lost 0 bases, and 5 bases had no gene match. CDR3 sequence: CASSLATGTSTDTQYF. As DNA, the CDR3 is TGTGCCAGCAGCTTAGCGACAGGGACCTCCACAGATACGCAGTATTTT.

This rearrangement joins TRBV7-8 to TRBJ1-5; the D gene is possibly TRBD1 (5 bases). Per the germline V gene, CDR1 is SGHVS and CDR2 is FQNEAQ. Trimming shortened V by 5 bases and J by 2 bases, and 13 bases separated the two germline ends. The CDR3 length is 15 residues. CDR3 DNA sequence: TGTGCCAGCAGCCTGGGGGGTCCAGGCAATCAGCCCCAGCATTTT. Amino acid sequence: CASSLGGPGNQPQHF.

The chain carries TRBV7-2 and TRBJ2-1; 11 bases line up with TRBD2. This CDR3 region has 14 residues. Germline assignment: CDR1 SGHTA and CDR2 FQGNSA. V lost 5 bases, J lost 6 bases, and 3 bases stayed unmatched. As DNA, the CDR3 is TGTGCCAGCAGCCCCGGGACTAGCGGCAATGAGCAGTTCTTC. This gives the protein CASSPGTSGNEQFF.

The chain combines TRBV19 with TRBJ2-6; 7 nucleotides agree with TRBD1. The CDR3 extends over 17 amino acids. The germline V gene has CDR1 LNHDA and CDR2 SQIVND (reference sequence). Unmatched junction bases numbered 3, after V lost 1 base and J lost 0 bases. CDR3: CASSIGDSFSGANVLTF. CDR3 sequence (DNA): TGTGCCAGTAGTATAGGGGACAGCTTCTCTGGGGCCAACGTCCTGACTTTC.

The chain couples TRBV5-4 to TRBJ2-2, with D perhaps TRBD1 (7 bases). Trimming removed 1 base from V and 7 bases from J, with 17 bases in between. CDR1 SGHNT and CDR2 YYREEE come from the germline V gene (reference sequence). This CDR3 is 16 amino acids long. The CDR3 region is CASSLPRQGEVGELFF. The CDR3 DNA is TGTGCCAGCAGCTTGCCTAGGCAGGGGGAGGTCGGGGAGCTGTTTTTT.

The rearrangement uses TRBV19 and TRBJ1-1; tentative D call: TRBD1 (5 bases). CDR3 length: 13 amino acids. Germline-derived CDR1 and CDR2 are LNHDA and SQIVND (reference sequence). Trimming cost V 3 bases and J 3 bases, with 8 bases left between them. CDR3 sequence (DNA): TGTGCCAGTAGTATTGGAGGGGACACTGAAGCTTTCTTT. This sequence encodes CASSIGGDTEAFF.

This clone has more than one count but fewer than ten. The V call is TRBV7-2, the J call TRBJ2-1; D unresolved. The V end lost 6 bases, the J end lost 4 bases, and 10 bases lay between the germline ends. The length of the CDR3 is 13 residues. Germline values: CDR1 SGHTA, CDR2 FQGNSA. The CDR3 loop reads CASSTGPYNEQFF. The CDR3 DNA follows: TGTGCCAGCAGTACTGGTCCATACAATGAGCAGTTCTTC.

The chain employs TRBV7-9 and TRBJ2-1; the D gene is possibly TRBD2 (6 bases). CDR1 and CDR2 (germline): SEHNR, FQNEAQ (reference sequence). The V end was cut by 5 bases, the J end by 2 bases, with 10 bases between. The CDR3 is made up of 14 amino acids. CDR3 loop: CASSRRAPYNEQFF. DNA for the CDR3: TGTGCCAGCAGCCGGAGGGCCCCCTACAATGAGCAGTTCTTC.

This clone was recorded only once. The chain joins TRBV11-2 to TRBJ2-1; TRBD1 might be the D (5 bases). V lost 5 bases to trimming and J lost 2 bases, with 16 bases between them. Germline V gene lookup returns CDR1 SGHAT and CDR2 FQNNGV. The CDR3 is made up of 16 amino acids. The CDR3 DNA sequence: TGTGCCAGCAGCCAATCCCTCGACAGAACCTACAATGAGCAGTTCTTC. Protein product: CASSQSLDRTYNEQFF.

DNA of the CDR3: TGTGCCAGCAGCTTAGCTCGGGGTTCCGGGGAGCTGTTTTTT. It is translated as CASSLARGSGELFF. The chain has TRBV7-6 and TRBJ2-2; D might be TRBD2 (5 bases). CDR3 length: 14 amino acids. From germline, CDR1 is SGHVS and CDR2 FNYEAQ. The V end lost 0 bases, the J end lost 6 bases, and 8 bases lay between the germline ends.